This T cell receptor beta chain emerged from a study of cytomegalovirus exposure and HLA in healthy donors. With 60 Vbeta and 13 Jbeta primers, the PCR was carried out. The protocol was immunoSEQ multiplex PCR, while the TCRdb copy is restricted to in-frame clones and leaves out a portion. The sample consists of about 160,000 clones, roughly 80% of them appearing once. CDR1 is SNHLY and CDR2 is FYNNEI in the germline V gene. V was cut by 10 bases and J by 1 base, with 12 bases left in between. CDR3 length: 13 residues. The sample taken for sequencing was PBMCs. The TCR comes from a girl aged 2 to 9 in good health and CMV-seropositive. The gene calls are TRBV2 and TRBJ2-3; maybe TRBD2 (7 bases). This CDR3 reads CANRGGGTDTQYF. The CDR3 nucleotides read TGTGCCAACCGAGGGGGGGGCACAGATACGCAGTATTTT.